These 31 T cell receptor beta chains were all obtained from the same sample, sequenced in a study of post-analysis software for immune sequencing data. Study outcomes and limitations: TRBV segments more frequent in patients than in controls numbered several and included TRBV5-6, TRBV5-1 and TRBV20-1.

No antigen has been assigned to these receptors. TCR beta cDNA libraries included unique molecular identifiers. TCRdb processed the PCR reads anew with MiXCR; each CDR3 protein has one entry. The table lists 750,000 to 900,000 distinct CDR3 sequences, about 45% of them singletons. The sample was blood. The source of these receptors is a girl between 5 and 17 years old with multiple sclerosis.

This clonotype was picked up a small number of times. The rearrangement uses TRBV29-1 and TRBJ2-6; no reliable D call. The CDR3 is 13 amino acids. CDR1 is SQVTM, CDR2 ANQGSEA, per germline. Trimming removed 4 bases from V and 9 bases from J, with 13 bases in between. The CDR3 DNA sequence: TGCAGCGTTGTCCTCCAGCTGGGCAACGTCCTGACTTTC. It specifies CSVVLQLGNVLTF.

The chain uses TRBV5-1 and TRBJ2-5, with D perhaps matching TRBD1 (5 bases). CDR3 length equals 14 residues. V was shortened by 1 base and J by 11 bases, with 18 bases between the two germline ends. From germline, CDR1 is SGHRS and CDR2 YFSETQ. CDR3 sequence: CASSLTSGNNEQYF. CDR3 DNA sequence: TGCGCCAGCAGCTTGACGTCAGGGAACAATGAGCAGTACTTC.

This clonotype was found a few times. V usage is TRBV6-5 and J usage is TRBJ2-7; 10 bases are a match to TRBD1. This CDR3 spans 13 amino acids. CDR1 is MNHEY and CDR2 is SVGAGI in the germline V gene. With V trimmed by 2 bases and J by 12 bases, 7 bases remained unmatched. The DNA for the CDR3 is TGTGCCAGCAGTTACGCCGGGACAGGGGATTTGTACTTC. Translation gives CASSYAGTGDLYF.

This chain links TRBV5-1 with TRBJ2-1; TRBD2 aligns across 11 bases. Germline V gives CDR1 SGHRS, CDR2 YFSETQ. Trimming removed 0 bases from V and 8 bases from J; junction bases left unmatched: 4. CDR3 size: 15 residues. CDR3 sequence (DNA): TGCGCCAGCAGCTTGGTACTAGCGGGGGCAGATGAGCAGTTCTTC. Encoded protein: CASSLVLAGADEQFF.

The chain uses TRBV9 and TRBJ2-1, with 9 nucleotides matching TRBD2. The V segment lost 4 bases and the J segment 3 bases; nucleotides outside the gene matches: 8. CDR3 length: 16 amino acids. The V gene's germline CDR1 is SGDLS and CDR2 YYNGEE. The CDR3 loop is CASSPRRTSDYNEQFF. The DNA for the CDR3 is TGTGCCAGCAGCCCCCGACGGACTAGCGACTACAATGAGCAGTTCTTC.

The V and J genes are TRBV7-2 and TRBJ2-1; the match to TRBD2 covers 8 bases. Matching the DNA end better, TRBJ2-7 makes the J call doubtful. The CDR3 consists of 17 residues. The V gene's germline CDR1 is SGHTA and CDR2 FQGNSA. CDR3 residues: CASSLDLAGLSYNGQYF. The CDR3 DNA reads TGTGCCAGCAGCCTAGACCTAGCGGGCCTCTCCTACAATGGGCAGTACTTC.

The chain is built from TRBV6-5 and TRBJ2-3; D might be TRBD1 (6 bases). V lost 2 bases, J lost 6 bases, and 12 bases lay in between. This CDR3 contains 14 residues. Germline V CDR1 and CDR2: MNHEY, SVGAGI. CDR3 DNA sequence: TGTGCCAGCAGTTACGGCCAGCAGGGGGATACGCAGTATTTT. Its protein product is CASSYGQQGDTQYF.

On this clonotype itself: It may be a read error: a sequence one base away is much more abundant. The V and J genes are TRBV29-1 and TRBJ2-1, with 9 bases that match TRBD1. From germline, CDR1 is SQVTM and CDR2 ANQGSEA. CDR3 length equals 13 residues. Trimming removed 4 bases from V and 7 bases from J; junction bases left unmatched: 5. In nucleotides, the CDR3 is TGCAGCGTTGGGAAGGGGACAGGGAATGAGCAGTTCTTC. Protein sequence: CSVGKGTGNEQFF.

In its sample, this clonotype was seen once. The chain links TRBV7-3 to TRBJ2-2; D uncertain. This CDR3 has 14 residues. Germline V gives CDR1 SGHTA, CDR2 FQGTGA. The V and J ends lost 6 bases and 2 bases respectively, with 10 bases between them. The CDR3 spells CASRSAGNTGELFF. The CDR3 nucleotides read TGTGCCAGCAGGTCCGCAGGAAACACCGGGGAGCTGTTTTTT.

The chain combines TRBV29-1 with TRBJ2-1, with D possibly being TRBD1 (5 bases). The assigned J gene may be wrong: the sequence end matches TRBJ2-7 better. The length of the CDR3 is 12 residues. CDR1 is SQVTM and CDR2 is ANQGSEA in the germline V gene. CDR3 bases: TGCAGCGCCTTCAAGGGGTACAATGAGCAGTACTTC. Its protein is CSAFKGYNEQYF.

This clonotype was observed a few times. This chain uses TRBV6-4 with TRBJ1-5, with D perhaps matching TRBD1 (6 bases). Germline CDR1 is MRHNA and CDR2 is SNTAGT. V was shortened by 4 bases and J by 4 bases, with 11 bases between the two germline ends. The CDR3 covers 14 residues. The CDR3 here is CASSGWTANQPQHF. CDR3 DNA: TGTGCCAGCAGTGGTTGGACAGCTAATCAGCCCCAGCATTTT.

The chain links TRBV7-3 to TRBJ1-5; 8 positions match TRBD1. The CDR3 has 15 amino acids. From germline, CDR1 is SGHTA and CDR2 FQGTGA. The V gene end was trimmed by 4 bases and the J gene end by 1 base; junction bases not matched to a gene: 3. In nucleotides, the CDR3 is TGTGCCAGCAGCTCCACAGGGGGGAGCAATCAGCCCCAGCATTTT. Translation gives CASSSTGGSNQPQHF. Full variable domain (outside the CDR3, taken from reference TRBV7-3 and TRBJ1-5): GAGVSQTPSNKVTEKGKYVELRCDPISGHTALYWYRQSLGQGPEFLIYFQGTGAADDSGLPNDRFFAVRPEGSVSTLKIQRTERGDSAVYLCASSSTGGSNQPQHFGDGTRLSIL.

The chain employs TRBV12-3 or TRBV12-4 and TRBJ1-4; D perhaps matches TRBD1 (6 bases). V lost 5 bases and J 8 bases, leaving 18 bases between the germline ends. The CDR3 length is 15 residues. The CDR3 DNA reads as TGTGCCAGCAGTCCACAGGGTCTGTGGGACGAAAAACTGTTTTTT. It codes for CASSPQGLWDEKLFF.

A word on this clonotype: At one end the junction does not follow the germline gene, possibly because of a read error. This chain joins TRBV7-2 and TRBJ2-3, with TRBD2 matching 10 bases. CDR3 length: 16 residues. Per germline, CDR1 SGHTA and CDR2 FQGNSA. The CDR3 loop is CASSSGLAFREDAQYF. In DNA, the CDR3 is TGTGCCAGCAGCTCGGGACTAGCGTTTCGGGAAGATGCGCAGTATTTT.

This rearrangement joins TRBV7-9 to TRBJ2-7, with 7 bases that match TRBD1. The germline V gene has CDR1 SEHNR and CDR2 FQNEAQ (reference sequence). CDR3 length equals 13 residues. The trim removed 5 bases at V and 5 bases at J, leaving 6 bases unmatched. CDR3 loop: CASSPGTDDEQYF. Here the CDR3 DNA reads TGTGCCAGCAGCCCGGGGACAGACGACGAGCAGTACTTC.

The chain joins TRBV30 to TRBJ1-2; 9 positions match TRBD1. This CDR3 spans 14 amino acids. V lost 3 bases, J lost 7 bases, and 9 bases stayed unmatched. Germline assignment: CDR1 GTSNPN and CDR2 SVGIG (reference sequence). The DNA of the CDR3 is TGTGCCTGGAGGAACACAGGGGGCTTGAGTGGCTACACCTTC. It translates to CAWRNTGGLSGYTF.

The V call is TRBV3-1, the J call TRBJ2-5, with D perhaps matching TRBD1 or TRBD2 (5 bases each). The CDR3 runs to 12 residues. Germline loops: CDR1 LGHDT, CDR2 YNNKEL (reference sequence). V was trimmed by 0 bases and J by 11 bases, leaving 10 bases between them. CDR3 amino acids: CASSQDLGVQYF. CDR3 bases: TGTGCCAGCAGCCAAGATCTGGGGGTGCAGTACTTC.

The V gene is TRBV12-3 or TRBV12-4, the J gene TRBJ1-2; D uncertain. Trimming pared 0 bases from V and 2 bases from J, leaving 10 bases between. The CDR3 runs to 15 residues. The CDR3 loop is CASSLAGPQNYGYTF. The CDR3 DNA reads TGTGCCAGCAGTTTAGCAGGCCCTCAAAACTATGGCTACACCTTC.

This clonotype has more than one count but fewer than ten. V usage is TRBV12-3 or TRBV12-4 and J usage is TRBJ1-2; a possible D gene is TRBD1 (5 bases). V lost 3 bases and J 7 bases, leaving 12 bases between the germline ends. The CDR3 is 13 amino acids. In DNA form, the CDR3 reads TGTGCCAGCAGTTTTGGCAGGGCGTCTGGCTACACCTTC. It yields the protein CASSFGRASGYTF.

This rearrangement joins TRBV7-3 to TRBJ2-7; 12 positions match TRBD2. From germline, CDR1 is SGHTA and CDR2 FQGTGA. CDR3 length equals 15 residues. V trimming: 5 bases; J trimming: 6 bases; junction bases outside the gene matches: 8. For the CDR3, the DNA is TGTGCCAGCAGCCCACTAGCGGGAGGATCTAGCGAGCAGTACTTC. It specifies CASSPLAGGSSEQYF.

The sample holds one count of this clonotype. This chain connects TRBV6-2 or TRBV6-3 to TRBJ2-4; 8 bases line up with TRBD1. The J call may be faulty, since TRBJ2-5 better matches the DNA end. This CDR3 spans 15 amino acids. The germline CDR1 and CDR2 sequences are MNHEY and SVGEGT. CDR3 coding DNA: TGTGCCAGCAGTTACTCGGGACAGGCGGTTGAGACCCAGTACTTC. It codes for CASSYSGQAVETQYF.

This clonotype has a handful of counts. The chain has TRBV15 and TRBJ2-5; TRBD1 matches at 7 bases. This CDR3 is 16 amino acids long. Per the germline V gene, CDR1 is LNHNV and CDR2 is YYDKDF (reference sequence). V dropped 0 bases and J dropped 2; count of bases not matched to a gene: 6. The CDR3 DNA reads TGTGCCACCAGCAGAGATTCAGCCAGGGGGCAAGAGACCCAGTACTTC. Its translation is CATSRDSARGQETQYF.

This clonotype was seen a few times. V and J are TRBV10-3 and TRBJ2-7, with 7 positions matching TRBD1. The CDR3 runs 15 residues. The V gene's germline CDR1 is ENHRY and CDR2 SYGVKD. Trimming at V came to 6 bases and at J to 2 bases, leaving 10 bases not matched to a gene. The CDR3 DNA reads TGTGCCATCAGATCTGACGGGACAGCTACCTACGAGCAGTACTTC. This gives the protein CAIRSDGTATYEQYF.

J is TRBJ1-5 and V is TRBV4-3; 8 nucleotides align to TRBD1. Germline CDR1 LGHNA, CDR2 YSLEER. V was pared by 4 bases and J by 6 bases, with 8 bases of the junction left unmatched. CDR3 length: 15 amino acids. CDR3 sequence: CASSLSYRGGQPQHF. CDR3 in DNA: TGCGCCAGCAGCCTATCGTACAGGGGGGGTCAGCCCCAGCATTTT.

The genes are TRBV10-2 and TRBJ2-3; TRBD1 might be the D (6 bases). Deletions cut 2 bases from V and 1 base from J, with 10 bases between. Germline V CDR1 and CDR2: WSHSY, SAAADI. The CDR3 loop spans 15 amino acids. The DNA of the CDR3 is TGCGCCAGCAGTGAGCGGGCAGGGGGCACAGATACGCAGTATTTT. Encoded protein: CASSERAGGTDTQYF.

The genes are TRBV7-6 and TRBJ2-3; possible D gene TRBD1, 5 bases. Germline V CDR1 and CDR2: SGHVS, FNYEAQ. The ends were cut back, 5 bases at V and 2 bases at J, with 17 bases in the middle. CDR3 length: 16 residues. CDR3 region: CASSAPGPWDTDTQYF. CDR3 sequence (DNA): TGTGCCAGCAGCGCTCCAGGGCCGTGGGACACAGATACGCAGTATTTT.

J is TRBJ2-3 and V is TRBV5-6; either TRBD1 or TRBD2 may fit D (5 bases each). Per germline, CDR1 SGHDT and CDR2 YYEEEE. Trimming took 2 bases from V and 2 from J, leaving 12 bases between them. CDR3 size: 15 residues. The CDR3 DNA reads TGTGCCAGCAGCTTTCAGGGAGTCCACACAGATACGCAGTATTTT. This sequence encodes CASSFQGVHTDTQYF.

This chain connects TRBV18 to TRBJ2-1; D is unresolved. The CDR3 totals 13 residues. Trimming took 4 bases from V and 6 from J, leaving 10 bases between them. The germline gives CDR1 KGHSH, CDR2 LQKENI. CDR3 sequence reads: CASSQPGLNEQFF. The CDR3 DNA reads TGTGCCAGCTCACAGCCGGGCCTCAATGAGCAGTTCTTC.

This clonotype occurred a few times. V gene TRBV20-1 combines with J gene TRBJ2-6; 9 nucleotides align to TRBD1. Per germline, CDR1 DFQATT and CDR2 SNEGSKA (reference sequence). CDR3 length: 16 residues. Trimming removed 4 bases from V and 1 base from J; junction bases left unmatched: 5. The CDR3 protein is CSATGTGISGANVLTF. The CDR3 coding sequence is TGCAGTGCTACCGGGACAGGGATTTCTGGGGCCAACGTCCTGACTTTC.

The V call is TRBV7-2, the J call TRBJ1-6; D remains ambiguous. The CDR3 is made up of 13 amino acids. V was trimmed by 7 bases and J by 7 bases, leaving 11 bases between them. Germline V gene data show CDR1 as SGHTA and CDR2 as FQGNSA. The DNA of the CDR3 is TGTGCCAGCAAGTTAGGCCCAAATTCACCCCTCCACTTT. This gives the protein CASKLGPNSPLHF. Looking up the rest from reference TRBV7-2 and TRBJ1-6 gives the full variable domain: GAGVSQSPSNKVTEKGKDVELRCDPISGHTALYWYRQSLGQGLEFLIYFQGNSAPDKSGLPSDRFSAERTGGSVSTLTIQRTQQEDSAVYLCASKLGPNSPLHFGNGTRLTVT.

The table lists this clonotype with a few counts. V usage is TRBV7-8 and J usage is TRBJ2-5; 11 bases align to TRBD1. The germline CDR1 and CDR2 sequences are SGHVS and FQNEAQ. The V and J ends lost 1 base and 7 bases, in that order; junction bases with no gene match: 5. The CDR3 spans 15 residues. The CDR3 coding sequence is TGTGCCAGCAGCTTAGTCGGACAGGGGGCAGCGACCCAGTACTTC. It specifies CASSLVGQGAATQYF.